This T cell receptor (beta chain) stems from a study of blood T cell repertoires in COVID-19. Study-wide context: Samples of COVID-19 (acute and convalescent) were obtained from the United States, Italy and Spain. PBMCs, B-cell-depleted T cells, or T cells provided the cDNA or gDNA that made up the material.

The protocol was immunoSEQ multiplex PCR, while the TCRdb copy is restricted to in-frame clones and leaves out a portion. The sample has fewer than 75,000 clones, about 86% seen once. The CDR3 has 13 amino acids. The germline gives CDR1 SGHTA, CDR2 FQGNSA. Trimming removed 2 bases from V and 6 bases from J, with 11 bases in between. This chain connects TRBV7-2 to TRBJ2-7; D perhaps matches TRBD1 (6 bases). Sequenced: peripheral blood. The clonotype was recovered from a man over 45 with active COVID-19. The CDR3, as DNA: TGTGCCAGCAGCTTACAACAGGGTACCGAGCAGTACTTC. Encoded protein: CASSLQQGTEQYF.